This is a list of T cell receptor beta chains from one sample in a study of T cell repertoires in cytomegalovirus infection. What these receptors recognize is not known. TCRdb fed the reads into MiXCR, producing one record per CDR3 protein. The sample shows about 500,000 distinct CDR3 sequences, about 33% of them seen only once. This specimen consisted of cultured PBMCs, obtained from culture after CMV antigen stimulation. All receptors come from a human donor in good health (CMV status not recorded). Some clones in this sample may be carry-over from other donors' samples. Both conserved end residues are part of each CDR3. Each record gives: V gene, D gene, J gene, clone size, CDR3 DNA, CDR3 protein. The D gene is left open where the match is weak. The listing skips clone size in some rows; elsewhere it reads once, few, many or a size class.

>TRBV7-8|NA|TRBJ2-1|NA
TGTGCCAGCAGCCTGCCAAGGGGGGGTCCCGATGAGCAGTTCTTC
CASSLPRGGPDEQFF
>TRBV7-2|TRBD1|TRBJ2-3|NA
TGTGCCAGCAGCTCCACAGGGGTTTTTAGCACAGATACGCAGTATTTT
CASSSTGVFSTDTQYF
>TRBV19|NA|TRBJ1-2|NA
TGTGCCAGTAGCAGACAGCGCAGCTATGGCTACACCTTC
CASSRQRSYGYTF
>TRBV14|NA|TRBJ2-4|NA
TGTGCCAGCAGCCAAGAAATCGGTCAGGGGAGTAGTCAGTACTTC
CASSQEIGQGSSQYF
>TRBV5-6|TRBD1|TRBJ2-7|NA
TGTGCCAGCAGCTTGGCCGCGACAGGGCGCCCCTACGAGCAGTACTTC
CASSLAATGRPYEQYF
>TRBV7-9|TRBD1|TRBJ1-1|few
TGTGCCAGCAGCTTAGAAGGGACAGGGTTGGAAACTGAAGCTTTCTTT
CASSLEGTGLETEAFF
>TRBV7-9|NA|TRBJ1-2|NA
TGTGCCAGCAGTTCTCAAAGGCAAGACTATGGCTACACCTTC
CASSSQRQDYGYTF
>TRBV28|NA|TRBJ2-7|NA
TGTGCCAGCAGATCACAGGAAGCGGCGGAGGGCGAGCAGTACTTC
CASRSQEAAEGEQYF
>TRBV19|NA|TRBJ2-1|few
TGTGCCAGTCAACCCCTTTCGGGGAACAATGAGCAGTTCTTC
CASQPLSGNNEQFF
>TRBV12-5|NA|TRBJ2-3|NA
TGTGCTAGTGGTTCCCCGGACGACCCCCCTTATAATACGCAGTATTTT
CASGSPDDPPYNTQYF
>TRBV7-3|NA|TRBJ1-5|NA
TGTGCCAGCAGCCCCTCACCGGGCGCACAGCCCCAGCATTTT
CASSPSPGAQPQHF
>TRBV7-9|NA|TRBJ1-1|NA
TGTGCCAGCAGCTTCGACAGAACTTGGAACACTGAAGCTTTCTTT
CASSFDRTWNTEAFF
>TRBV19|TRBD2|TRBJ2-3|few
TGTGCCAGTAGTATGAAAGCGGGAGGATTGGCAGATACGCAGTATTTT
CASSMKAGGLADTQYF
>TRBV7-8|NA|TRBJ1-3|many
TGTGCCAGCAGCTCAGTCACAGACTCTGGAAACACCATATATTTT
CASSSVTDSGNTIYF
>TRBV7-9|NA|TRBJ2-7|NA
TGTGCCAGCAGCTTATTCCCGACAACCGAGCAGTACTTC
CASSLFPTTEQYF
>TRBV24-1|NA|TRBJ2-1|NA
TGTGCCACCAGTGATCCTGGGACGACGAACAATGAGCAGTTCTTC
CATSDPGTTNNEQFF
>TRBV6-2/TRBV6-3|TRBD2|TRBJ2-1|NA
TGTGCCAGCAAAGCGGGAGCGTCCTACAATGAGCAGTTCTTC
CASKAGASYNEQFF
>TRBV29-1|NA|TRBJ2-2|NA
TGCAGCGTTGATTCCGACGGCGGGGAGCTGTTTTTT
CSVDSDGGELFF
>TRBV11-2|NA|TRBJ2-2|NA
TGTGCCAGCAGCCGTGGGACGCGGAACACCGGGGAGCTGTTTTTT
CASSRGTRNTGELFF
>TRBV24-1|NA|TRBJ2-3|NA
TGTGCCACCAGTCAACAGGGAAGAGATACGCAGTATTTT
CATSQQGRDTQYF
>TRBV5-1|NA|TRBJ1-2|once
TGCGCCAGCAGATCGGGGAGGCTTGGCTACACCTTC
CASRSGRLGYTF
>TRBV7-2|NA|TRBJ2-1|NA
TGTGCCAGCAGCTTAGACTTATGGGAGGATGAGCAGTTCTTC
CASSLDLWEDEQFF
>TRBV6-2/TRBV6-3|NA|TRBJ2-1|few
TGTGCCAGCACCGGGGGCCTCCAAAGGAATGAGCAGTTCTTC
CASTGGLQRNEQFF
>TRBV7-2|TRBD2|TRBJ2-3|few
TGTGCCAGCAGCTTTTCCCTACTACTAGCGGATACTAGCACAGATACGCAGTATTTT
CASSFSLLLADTSTDTQYF
>TRBV14|TRBD2|TRBJ2-3|few
TGTGCCAGCAGCCAAAGACGACTAGCGGGAGCGACGCAGTATTTT
CASSQRRLAGATQYF
>TRBV6-2/TRBV6-3|TRBD2|TRBJ2-5|NA
TGTGCCAGTAGGCTTAGCGGGAGGTGGGAGACCCAGTACTTC
CASRLSGRWETQYF
>TRBV27|TRBD1|TRBJ2-1|few
TGTGCCAGCAGCACCACAGGGGGCTCCTACAATGAGCAGTTCTTC
CASSTTGGSYNEQFF
>TRBV19|NA|TRBJ1-1|NA
TGTGCCAGTAAGGGACGCCTCGGAGCTTTCTTT
CASKGRLGAFF
>TRBV7-9|NA|TRBJ2-4|NA
TGTGCCAGCAGCCCTGGGAACAGCGTCCTAATAAAAAACATTCAGTACTTC
CASSPGNSVLIKNIQYF
>TRBV7-2|NA|TRBJ2-1|many
TGTGCCAGCAGCTTAGTTGGGGGTCGGAATGAGCAGTTCTTC
CASSLVGGRNEQFF
>TRBV28|TRBD1|TRBJ1-2|NA
TGTGCCAGCAGTTCTAGACAGGGTAGAGGCTATGGCTACACCTTC
CASSSRQGRGYGYTF
>TRBV12-3/TRBV12-4|NA|TRBJ2-5|few
TGTGCCAGCAGTTTACCGGGGCCCCTAAAAGAGACCCAGTACTTC
CASSLPGPLKETQYF
>TRBV6-2/TRBV6-3|TRBD2|TRBJ2-3|once
TGTGCCAGCACTACCCCGGGCGGGGGAGATACGGATACGCAGTATTTT
CASTTPGGGDTDTQYF
>TRBV5-1|NA|TRBJ2-3|NA
TGCGCCAGCAGCTTCGCACCTTCTAGCACAGATACGCAGTATTTT
CASSFAPSSTDTQYF
>TRBV19|TRBD2|TRBJ2-3|NA
TGTGCCACCGTTAGCGGGAGTATCGGAACGAGCACAGATACGCAGTATTTT
CATVSGSIGTSTDTQYF
>TRBV4-2|NA|TRBJ1-5|few
TGTGCCAGCAGCCAAGGAGACGGGAATCAGCCCCAGCATTTT
CASSQGDGNQPQHF